The clone carrying this TCR beta chain was found a few times. Its specificity is not known. TCRB transcripts that were expressed got sequenced, as all of the isolated RNA had been reverse transcribed. The data were produced by immunoSEQ multiplex PCR, yet TCRdb's version contains in-frame clones alone and is incomplete. Among around 260,000 clones listed, roughly 20% were seen once. These data originate in a study of beta chain features in type 1 diabetes. Study information: Healthy donors resembled patients in age, gender and cell yields. Examination spanned 100 million to 120 million sorted cells from all samples. Study-level findings and limits: Highly expressing activated T cells could be over-counted with a cDNA template. Lower insertion and higher deletion counts appeared at VDJ junctions in type 1 diabetes patients. Among all four CD4+ subsets, Type 1 diabetes patients had TCRB CDR3s that were moderately but significantly shorter.

Germline assignment: CDR1 LGHNA and CDR2 YSLEER. The CDR3 is 17 residues long. J gave up 3 bases and V 0 bases, and 4 bases lay outside the gene matches. This rearrangement joins TRBV4-3 to TRBJ2-1; TRBD1 agrees at 11 bases. Material for sequencing was naive CD4+ T cells from blood. The receptor's source is a woman between 40 and 55 years old with type 1 diabetes. The CDR3 region is CASSQETGTGGYNEQFF. The CDR3 DNA reads as TGCGCCAGCAGCCAAGAAACCGGGACAGGGGGCTACAATGAGCAGTTCTTC.